This T cell receptor (beta chain) was sequenced in a study of cytomegalovirus exposure and HLA in healthy donors. As for the study in general: Early released data had about 85 million unique TCRs, all coming from HLA-typed donors.

Germline V lookup: CDR1 GTSNPN, CDR2 SVGIG (reference sequence). V lost 1 base and J lost 5; bases outside the gene matches: 2. CDR3 size: 14 residues. Researchers ran the PCR with 60 Vbeta and 13 Jbeta primers. The data were produced by immunoSEQ multiplex PCR, yet TCRdb's version contains in-frame clones alone and is incomplete. The repertoire has over 150,000 clones, more than 70% of them found once; the top ten carry about 1.3%. This sequence was found in a man aged 60-69 years in good health and CMV-seronegative. The V and J genes are TRBV30 and TRBJ2-5, with 12 positions matching TRBD2. The sequenced sample consisted of PBMCs. The CDR3 nucleotides are TGTGCCTGGAGTGCCACTAGCGGGGGGGAGACCCAGTACTTC. It yields the protein CAWSATSGGETQYF. Using reference TRBV30 and TRBJ2-5 for the parts outside the CDR3, the full variable domain is SQTIHQWPATLVQPVGSPLSLECTVEGTSNPNLYWYRQAAGRGLQLLFYSVGIGQISSEVPQNLSASRPQDRQFILSSKKLLLSDSGFYLCAWSATSGGETQYFGPGTRLLVL.